The 12 T cell receptor beta chains reported below all come from one sample, sequenced in a study of radiotherapy plus CTLA-4 blockade in lung cancer. Sequencing was performed with immunoSEQ multiplex PCR; in TCRdb, only in-frame clones are kept and a portion is missing. The sample includes tens of thousands of clones, about 72% of them seen just once. The sequencing here drew on peripheral blood, taken from a patient treated with radiotherapy plus ipilimumab. Every receptor here comes from a human donor with non-small cell lung cancer whose response to radiotherapy plus ipilimumab could not be evaluated.

The gene calls are TRBV5-1 and TRBJ2-1; 10 bases fit TRBD2. Germline V gene data show CDR1 as SGHRS and CDR2 as YFSETQ. The CDR3 length is 16 residues. With 5 bases clipped from V and 7 bases from J, the junction kept 12 bases outside the gene matches. The CDR3 DNA sequence: TGCGCCAGCAGTTATACCTCTAGCGGGGGTCTAAATGAGCAGTTCTTC. As protein: CASSYTSSGGLNEQFF. Looking up the rest from reference TRBV5-1 and TRBJ2-1 gives the full variable domain: KAGVTQTPRYLIKTRGQQVTLSCSPISGHRSVSWYQQTPGQGLQFLFEYFSETQRNKGNFPGRFSGRQFSNSRSEMNVSTLELGDSALYLCASSYTSSGGLNEQFFGPGTRLTVL.

As concerns this clone: Other DNA sequences of this sample code for an identical CDR3. CDR3 residues: CASSPNRDSKETQYF. The CDR3 coding sequence is TGTGCCAGCTCACCAAATCGAGACTCTAAAGAGACCCAGTACTTC. This sequence joins TRBV18 and TRBJ2-5; D not resolved. Germline CDR1 is KGHSH and CDR2 is LQKENI. CDR3 length: 15 residues. V dropped 2 bases and J dropped 3 bases, with 13 bases sitting between them.

This clone has only a few counts. The V gene is TRBV7-8, the J gene TRBJ1-5; D is undetermined. V shed 5 bases and J shed 0 bases, with 11 bases lying between them. CDR1 is SGHVS, CDR2 FQNEAQ, per germline. This CDR3 has 15 amino acids. In DNA form, the CDR3 reads TGTGCCAGCAGCCAAGACGGAGATAGCAATCAGCCCCAGCATTTT. It is translated as CASSQDGDSNQPQHF.

The V gene is TRBV2, the J gene TRBJ1-1, with 7 nucleotides matching TRBD1. The germline V gene encodes CDR1 SNHLY and CDR2 FYNNEI. V was clipped by 1 base and J by 3 bases; unmatched bases: 5. The CDR3 has 15 residues. The CDR3 here is CASSEEGARDTEAFF. The CDR3 region has the DNA TGTGCCAGCAGTGAAGAGGGGGCGCGAGACACTGAAGCTTTCTTT.

A single count supports this clone. The V and J genes are TRBV14 and TRBJ2-2; D call uncertain. The CDR3 length is 13 residues. V gave up 7 bases and J gave up 2 bases, with 8 bases separating them. The germline CDR1 and CDR2 sequences are SGHDN and FVKESK. CDR3 coding DNA: TGTGCCAGCACCCTACGCAACACCGGGGAGCTGTTTTTT. Its protein is CASTLRNTGELFF.

This clone has just a few counts. The rearrangement joins TRBV5-4 to TRBJ2-5, with 13 positions matching TRBD2. This CDR3 has 16 amino acids. CDR1 SGHNT and CDR2 YYREEE come from the germline V gene (reference sequence). J lost 4 bases, V lost 4 bases, and 7 bases had no gene match. In nucleotides, the CDR3 is TGTGCCAGCAGCCTTAGGACTAGCGGGGGTGGAGAGACCCAGTACTTC. It yields the protein CASSLRTSGGGETQYF.

Here the CDR3 reads CASRPTAGQNYGYTF. The DNA of the CDR3 is TGCGCCAGCAGACCGACGGCGGGACAGAACTATGGCTACACCTTC. The V call is TRBV5-1, the J call TRBJ1-2; TRBD1 matches 7 bases. From germline, CDR1 is SGHRS and CDR2 YFSETQ. The CDR3 is made up of 15 amino acids. The ends lost 5 bases at V and 2 bases at J; junction bases unmatched: 9. The whole variable domain, remainder taken from reference TRBV5-1 and TRBJ1-2, is KAGVTQTPRYLIKTRGQQVTLSCSPISGHRSVSWYQQTPGQGLQFLFEYFSETQRNKGNFPGRFSGRQFSNSRSEMNVSTLELGDSALYLCASRPTAGQNYGYTFGSGTRLTVV.

The V and J genes are TRBV4-2 and TRBJ2-7, with TRBD2 matching 16 bases. The CDR3 has 18 residues. CDR1 is LGHNA, CDR2 YNFKEQ, per germline. The trim removed 2 bases at V and 6 bases at J, leaving 10 bases unmatched. CDR3 in DNA: TGTGCCAGCAGCCAATTATCGGGACTAGCGGGGGGGGGCTCCGAGCAGTACTTC. This translates into CASSQLSGLAGGGSEQYF.

The V gene is TRBV15, the J gene TRBJ1-1; D possibly corresponds to TRBD1 (6 bases). The V end lost 0 bases, the J end lost 1 base, and 12 bases lay between the germline ends. The germline V gene encodes CDR1 LNHNV and CDR2 YYDKDF (reference sequence). The CDR3 is made up of 16 amino acids. CDR3 bases: TGTGCCACCAGCAGAGAATACACAGGGCCGAACACTGAAGCTTTCTTT. Translating it yields CATSREYTGPNTEAFF. The whole variable domain, remainder taken from reference TRBV15 and TRBJ1-1, is DAMVIQNPRYQVTQFGKPVTLSCSQTLNHNVMYWYQQKSSQAPKLLFHYYDKDFNNEADTPDNFQSRRPNTSFCFLDIRSPGLGDTAMYLCATSREYTGPNTEAFFGQGTRLTVV.

V gene TRBV7-9 combines with J gene TRBJ2-7; possible D gene TRBD2, 5 bases. The V gene's germline CDR1 is SEHNR and CDR2 FQNEAQ (reference sequence). Trimming stripped 6 bases from V and 6 bases from J, with 21 bases between. The CDR3 covers 15 residues. CDR3: CASRSPVGAGGEQYF. The CDR3 nucleotides are TGTGCCAGCAGATCCCCCGTCGGAGCCGGAGGCGAGCAGTACTTC.

This clone was found a few times. The rearrangement uses TRBV5-1 and TRBJ1-2; D is unresolved. With 9 bases removed from V and 1 base from J, the gap between germline ends came to 19 bases. The CDR3 covers 15 residues. The germline CDR1 and CDR2 sequences are SGHRS and YFSETQ. CDR3 protein: CATSRGDGVNYGYTF. CDR3 sequence (DNA): TGCGCCACCTCCCGGGGAGACGGCGTTAACTATGGCTACACCTTC.

The CDR3 loop is CATSRGGVRYGYTF. The CDR3 DNA reads as TGTGCCACCAGCAGGGGGGGGGTTCGTTATGGCTACACCTTC. The rearrangement uses TRBV15 and TRBJ1-2; tentatively, D is TRBD1 (5 bases). The CDR3 covers 14 residues. Germline V gene sequence: CDR1 LNHNV, CDR2 YYDKDF (reference sequence). V lost 3 bases, J lost 5 bases, and 13 bases lay in between.